One sample yielded the 21 T cell receptor beta chains listed below, sequenced in a study of blood T cell repertoires in COVID-19. The protocol was immunoSEQ multiplex PCR, while the TCRdb copy is restricted to in-frame clones and leaves out a portion. The table records 80,000 to 100,000 clones, 81% of them present only once. What was sequenced was peripheral blood. The receptors come from a man between 60 and 75 years old with acute or convalescent COVID-19.

The chain employs TRBV5-1 and TRBJ2-5; 10 bases agree with TRBD1. The germline gives CDR1 SGHRS, CDR2 YFSETQ. The CDR3 runs to 14 residues. Trimming cost V 0 bases and J 4 bases; bases outside gene matches: 0. The CDR3 protein is CASSLGQGAETQYF. Written as DNA, the CDR3 is TGCGCCAGCAGCTTGGGACAGGGGGCAGAGACCCAGTACTTC.

The V gene is TRBV7-2, the J gene TRBJ1-2; no firm D call. Deletions cut 1 base from V and 7 bases from J, with 16 bases between. The germline V gene has CDR1 SGHTA and CDR2 FQGNSA. CDR3 size: 15 residues. The CDR3 DNA sequence: TGTGCCAGCAGCTTAGTAGCAGCGCAAGTGGGTGGCTACACCTTC. Translating it yields CASSLVAAQVGGYTF.

The V call is TRBV27, the J call TRBJ1-1; TRBD1 matches at 7 bases. After removal of 1 base from V and 7 bases from J, the junction contained 3 bases not matched to a gene. The CDR3 is made up of 13 amino acids. Germline CDR1 MNHEY, CDR2 SMNVEV (reference sequence). As DNA, the CDR3 is TGTGCCAGCAGTTTATGGCAGGGGGGTGAAGCTTTCTTT. Translating it yields CASSLWQGGEAFF.

Only a few counts were recorded for this clone. V gene TRBV2 combines with J gene TRBJ1-2, with 9 positions matching TRBD1. The length of the CDR3 is 14 residues. V shed 6 bases and J 7 bases; nucleotides not matched to a gene: 9. Germline values: CDR1 SNHLY, CDR2 FYNNEI. CDR3 amino acids: CASRDTGGSGGYTF. The CDR3 DNA reads as TGTGCCAGCAGAGATACAGGGGGCTCGGGTGGCTACACCTTC.

There are a few counts of this clone. This specimen includes other DNA sequences encoding the same CDR3. The chain employs TRBV19 and TRBJ2-3, with D uncertain. This CDR3 region has 12 residues. From germline, CDR1 is LNHDA and CDR2 SQIVND (reference sequence). The germline V and J ends were trimmed by 3 bases and 7 bases, with 8 bases remaining between them. The CDR3 DNA sequence: TGTGCCAGTAGTATCGACTCTTATACGCAGTATTTT. Encoded protein: CASSIDSYTQYF.

The chain recombines TRBV4-2 with TRBJ2-7; the match to TRBD2 covers 9 bases. The CDR3 loop spans 16 amino acids. The germline V gene encodes CDR1 LGHNA and CDR2 YNFKEQ. Trimming took 3 bases from V and 0 from J; bases not matched to a gene: 6. The CDR3 sequence is CASSQGLAGSSYEQYF. As DNA, the CDR3 is TGTGCCAGCAGCCAGGGACTAGCAGGCAGCTCCTACGAGCAGTACTTC.

J is TRBJ2-1 and V is TRBV10-3, with 7 bases lining up with TRBD2. V was pared by 4 bases and J by 0 bases, with 6 bases of the junction left unmatched. Per the germline V gene, CDR1 is ENHRY and CDR2 is SYGVKD. The CDR3 spans 16 residues. CDR3 DNA sequence: TGTGCCATCAGTGGTGGGCTAGCGGCCTCCTACAATGAGCAGTTCTTC. This encodes CAISGGLAASYNEQFF.

V gene TRBV15 combines with J gene TRBJ1-4; D perhaps matches TRBD1 (6 bases). The CDR3 has 15 amino acids. Looked up from germline, CDR1 is LNHNV and CDR2 is YYDKDF (reference sequence). Deletions cut 4 bases from V and 8 bases from J, with 17 bases between. The CDR3 protein is CATSTRAGAGEKLFF. The CDR3 DNA reads as TGTGCCACCAGCACCCGGGCAGGGGCAGGGGAAAAACTGTTTTTT. Full variable domain (missing parts from reference TRBV15 and TRBJ1-4): DAMVIQNPRYQVTQFGKPVTLSCSQTLNHNVMYWYQQKSSQAPKLLFHYYDKDFNNEADTPDNFQSRRPNTSFCFLDIRSPGLGDTAMYLCATSTRAGAGEKLFFGSGTQLSVL.

The chain links TRBV7-2 to TRBJ1-1; D is unclear. Germline CDR1 is SGHTA and CDR2 is FQGNSA. CDR3 length: 14 amino acids. Trimming shortened V by 1 base and J by 0 bases, and 6 bases separated the two germline ends. The CDR3 DNA reads as TGTGCCAGCAGCTTAGTCGCGATGAACACTGAAGCTTTCTTT. It yields the protein CASSLVAMNTEAFF.

This clone was seen just once. The chain has TRBV5-6 and TRBJ1-5; 10 bases align to TRBD1. Germline V lookup: CDR1 SGHDT, CDR2 YYEEEE. The CDR3 consists of 17 residues. With 4 bases clipped from V and 2 bases from J, the junction kept 9 bases outside the gene matches. CDR3 region: CASSTSRDRGGNQPQHF. The CDR3 region has the DNA TGTGCCAGCAGCACCTCTAGGGACAGGGGTGGCAATCAGCCCCAGCATTTT.

This chain connects TRBV30 to TRBJ1-2, with no clear D. The CDR3 runs 12 residues. The germline V gene encodes CDR1 GTSNPN and CDR2 SVGIG (reference sequence). The V gene lost 0 bases and the J gene lost 8 bases, with 10 bases spanning the gap. This CDR3 reads CAWSVLRGGYTF. The CDR3 DNA sequence: TGTGCCTGGAGTGTCCTCCGCGGGGGCTACACCTTC. Supplemented by reference TRBV30 and TRBJ1-2, the full variable domain reads SQTIHQWPATLVQPVGSPLSLECTVEGTSNPNLYWYRQAAGRGLQLLFYSVGIGQISSEVPQNLSASRPQDRQFILSSKKLLLSDSGFYLCAWSVLRGGYTFGSGTRLTVV.

The chain combines TRBV10-3 with TRBJ1-2; D is possibly TRBD1 (5 bases). Germline CDR1 is ENHRY and CDR2 is SYGVKD. V shed 7 bases and J shed 1 base, with 22 bases lying between them. This CDR3 region has 17 residues. CDR3 DNA sequence: TGTGCCATCACCCCACGCCTAGACAGATATCTTAACTATGGCTACACCTTC. It is translated as CAITPRLDRYLNYGYTF.

The rearrangement uses TRBV10-1 and TRBJ2-5; 8 bases agree with TRBD2. Germline CDR1 and CDR2: WNHNN and SYGVQD (reference sequence). With 3 bases clipped from V and 1 base from J, the junction kept 13 bases outside the gene matches. This CDR3 comprises 18 residues. The CDR3 spells CASSDLGFGSGAQETQYF. Here the CDR3 DNA reads TGCGCCAGCAGTGACCTCGGATTCGGTAGCGGGGCCCAAGAGACCCAGTACTTC.

V gene TRBV19 combines with J gene TRBJ1-1; D not resolved. Trimming stripped 2 bases from V and 0 bases from J, with 10 bases between. This CDR3 spans 15 amino acids. Germline assignment: CDR1 LNHDA and CDR2 SQIVND (reference sequence). CDR3 region: CASSIIGEMNTEAFF. Here the CDR3 DNA reads TGTGCCAGTAGTATAATCGGAGAAATGAACACTGAAGCTTTCTTT.

The V call is TRBV6-5, the J call TRBJ2-3; 9 bases fit TRBD2. CDR3 length equals 15 residues. CDR1 and CDR2 (germline): MNHEY, SVGAGI. The J segment lost 6 bases and the V segment lost 3 bases, leaving 7 bases of the junction unmatched. The CDR3 sequence: CASSYGGRAADTQYF. In nucleotides, the CDR3 is TGTGCCAGCAGTTATGGCGGGAGGGCCGCGGATACGCAGTATTTT.

In its sample, this clone was seen a few times. The CDR3 protein is CASKSQGDEKLFF. The CDR3 coding sequence is TGTGCCAGTAAAAGCCAGGGTGATGAAAAACTGTTTTTT. The V gene is TRBV19, the J gene TRBJ1-4; D may be TRBD1 (5 bases). The CDR3 runs 13 residues. Germline V gene sequence: CDR1 LNHDA, CDR2 SQIVND (reference sequence). Deletions cut 7 bases from V and 6 bases from J, with 12 bases between. Drawing the rest from reference TRBV19 and TRBJ1-4, the complete variable domain is DGGITQSPKYLFRKEGQNVTLSCEQNLNHDAMYWYRQDPGQGLRLIYYSQIVNDFQKGDIAEGYSVSREKKESFPLTVTSAQKNPTAFYLCASKSQGDEKLFFGSGTQLSVL.

The gene calls are TRBV5-1 and TRBJ2-3; 12 nucleotides align to TRBD2. Trimming took 3 bases from V and 7 from J; bases not matched to a gene: 3. The CDR3 is 14 residues long. Germline V lookup: CDR1 SGHRS, CDR2 YFSETQ. This chain's CDR3 is CASSSSGGVHTQYF. CDR3 coding DNA: TGCGCCAGCAGCTCTAGCGGGGGGGTACATACGCAGTATTTT.

V is TRBV10-3 and J is TRBJ2-1, with 7 bases lining up with TRBD2. CDR3 length: 12 residues. V shed 8 bases, J shed 7 bases, and the junction held 5 bases outside the gene matches. Germline CDR1 and CDR2: ENHRY and SYGVKD. CDR3 nucleotides: TGTGCCATCGCATGGGAGGGGAATGAGCAGTTCTTC. This gives the protein CAIAWEGNEQFF.

The chain recombines TRBV14 with TRBJ1-6; D not certain. The CDR3 extends over 15 amino acids. Germline V CDR1 and CDR2: SGHDN, FVKESK. V lost 0 bases, J lost 13 bases, and 16 bases lay in between. The CDR3 here is CASSQELQTFRPLHF. DNA of the CDR3: TGTGCCAGCAGCCAAGAGTTACAGACCTTCCGCCCCCTCCACTTT.

The chain carries TRBV25-1 and TRBJ2-1, with TRBD2 matching over 9 bases. CDR3 size: 15 residues. The junction had 4 bases not matched to a gene; V was cut back by 6 bases and J by 1 base. From germline, CDR1 is MGHDK and CDR2 SYGVNS. CDR3 in DNA: TGTGCCAGCAGAGATAGCGGGGGTTCCTACAATGAGCAGTTCTTC. This translates into CASRDSGGSYNEQFF.

CDR3 coding DNA: TGTGCCAGCAGAGCGGATTCTGGAAACACCATATATTTT. Translated: CASRADSGNTIYF. This chain links TRBV9 with TRBJ1-3; D remains ambiguous. The CDR3 sequence is 13 residues long. Germline V gene data show CDR1 as SGDLS and CDR2 as YYNGEE. Trimming stripped 5 bases from V and 1 base from J, with 7 bases between.